Included here is one T cell receptor beta chain sequence, with context. TCRdb's table, derived via immunoSEQ multiplex PCR, lists solely in-frame clones and lacks some. The sample carries 250,000 or so clones, about 87% recorded once. CDR3 length equals 14 residues. The germline V gene encodes CDR1 SEHNR and CDR2 FQNEAQ (reference sequence). V was cut by 1 base and J by 5 bases, with 12 bases left in between. This sample is drawn from a study of blood T cell repertoires in COVID-19. The sample comprised PBMCs or T cells enriched from blood (not recorded which). This clonotype was sampled from a woman between 45 and 65 years old who had recovered from COVID-19. V usage is TRBV7-9 and J usage is TRBJ2-7; D is perhaps TRBD2 (6 bases). The CDR3 reads CASSLVRGNDEQYF. The CDR3 DNA is TGTGCCAGCAGCTTAGTGCGCGGGAACGACGAGCAGTACTTC.